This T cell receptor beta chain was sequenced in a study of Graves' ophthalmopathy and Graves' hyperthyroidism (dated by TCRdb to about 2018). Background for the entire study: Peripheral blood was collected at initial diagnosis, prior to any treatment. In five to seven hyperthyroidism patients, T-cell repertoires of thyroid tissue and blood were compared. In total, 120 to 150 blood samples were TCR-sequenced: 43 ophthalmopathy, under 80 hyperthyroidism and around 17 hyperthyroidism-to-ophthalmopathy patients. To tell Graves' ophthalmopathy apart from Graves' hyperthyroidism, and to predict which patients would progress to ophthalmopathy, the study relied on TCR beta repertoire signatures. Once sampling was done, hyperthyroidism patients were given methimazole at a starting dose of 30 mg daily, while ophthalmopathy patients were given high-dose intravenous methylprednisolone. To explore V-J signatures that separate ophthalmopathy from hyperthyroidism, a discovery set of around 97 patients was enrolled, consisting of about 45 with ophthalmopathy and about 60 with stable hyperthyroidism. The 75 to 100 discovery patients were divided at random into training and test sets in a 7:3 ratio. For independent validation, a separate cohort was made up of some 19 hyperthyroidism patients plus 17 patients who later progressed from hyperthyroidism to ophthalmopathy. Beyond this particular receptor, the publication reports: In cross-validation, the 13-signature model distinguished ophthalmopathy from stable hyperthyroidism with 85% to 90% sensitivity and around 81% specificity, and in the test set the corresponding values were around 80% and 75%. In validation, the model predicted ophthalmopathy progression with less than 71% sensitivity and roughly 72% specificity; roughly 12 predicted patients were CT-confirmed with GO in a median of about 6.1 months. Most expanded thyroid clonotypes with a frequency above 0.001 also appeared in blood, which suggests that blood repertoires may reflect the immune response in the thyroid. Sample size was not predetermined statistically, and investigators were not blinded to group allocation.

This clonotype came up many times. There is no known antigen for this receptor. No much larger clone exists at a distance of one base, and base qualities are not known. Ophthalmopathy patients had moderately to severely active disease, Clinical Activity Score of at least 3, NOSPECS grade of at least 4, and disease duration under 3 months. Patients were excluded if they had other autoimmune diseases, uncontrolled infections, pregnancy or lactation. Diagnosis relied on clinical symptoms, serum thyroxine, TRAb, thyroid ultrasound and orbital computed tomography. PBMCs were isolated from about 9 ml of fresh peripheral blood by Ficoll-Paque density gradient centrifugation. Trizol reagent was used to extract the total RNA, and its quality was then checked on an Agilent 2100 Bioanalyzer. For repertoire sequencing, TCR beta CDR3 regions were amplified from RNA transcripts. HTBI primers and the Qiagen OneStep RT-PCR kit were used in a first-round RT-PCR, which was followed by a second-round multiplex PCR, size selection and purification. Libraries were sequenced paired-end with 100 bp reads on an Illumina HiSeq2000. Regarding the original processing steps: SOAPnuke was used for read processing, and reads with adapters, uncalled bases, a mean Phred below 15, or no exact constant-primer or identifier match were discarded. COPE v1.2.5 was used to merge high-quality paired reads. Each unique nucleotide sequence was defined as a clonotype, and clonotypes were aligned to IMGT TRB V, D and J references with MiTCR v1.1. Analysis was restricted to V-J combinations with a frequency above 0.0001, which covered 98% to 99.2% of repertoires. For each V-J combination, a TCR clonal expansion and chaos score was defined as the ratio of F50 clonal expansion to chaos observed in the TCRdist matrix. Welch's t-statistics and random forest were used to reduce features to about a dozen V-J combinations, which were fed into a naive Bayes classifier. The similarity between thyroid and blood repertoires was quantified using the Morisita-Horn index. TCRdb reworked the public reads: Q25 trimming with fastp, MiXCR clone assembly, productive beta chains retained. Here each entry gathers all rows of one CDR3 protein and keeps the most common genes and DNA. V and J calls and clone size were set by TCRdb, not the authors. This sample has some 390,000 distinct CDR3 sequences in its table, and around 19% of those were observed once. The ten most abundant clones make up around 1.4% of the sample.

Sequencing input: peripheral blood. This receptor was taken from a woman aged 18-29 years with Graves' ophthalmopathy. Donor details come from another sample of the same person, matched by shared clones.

The CDR3 reads as follows: CASKKGWNNSPLHF. The DNA reads TGTGCCAGCAAGAAGGGGTGGAATAATTCACCCCTCCACTTT. Here the chain combines TRBV28 and TRBJ1-6; TRBD1 could be the D gene, as 5 bases match. The trim is 7 bases for V and 5 bases for J, with a gap of 12 bases between the germline ends. In the germline V gene, CDR1 corresponds to MDHEN and CDR2 to SYDVKM. Counted from cysteine to phenylalanine, this CDR3 has 14 amino acids. This entry keeps only the CDR3 DNA: 42 bases, framed from base 1.